This T cell receptor beta chain was obtained from a study of neurological immune-mediated disorders (dated by TCRdb to the late 2010s). Background on the whole study: Peripheral blood TCR-beta repertoires from patients with HTLV-I-associated myelopathy (HAM/TSP), patients with multiple sclerosis, and healthy controls were compared in the study using UMI-based sequencing. Each longitudinal HAM/TSP and healthy donor was sampled at 3 time-points spaced at about 3-40 month intervals. The cohort included about 70 subjects: some 14 with HAM/TSP, about 34 with multiple sclerosis, and around 20 healthy controls. Longitudinal samples, technical triplicates and paired sorted CD4+ and CD8+ T-cell subsets, alongside PBMC samples, were included among the roughly 110 TCR-beta libraries. Paper-wide results and their limitations: No identical CDR3 amino acid sequences were shared among expanded clones across subjects, suggesting private TCR-beta repertoires in all groups. TCR clonal expansion was highest in HAM/TSP patients and lowest in MS patients, with MS patients falling below even healthy controls.

The CDR3 starts with the cysteine, ends with the phenylalanine, and has 15 residues. The sequence is cut down to CDR3 DNA, 45 bases in frame from base 1. CDR1 MDHEN and CDR2 SYDVKM are derived from the germline V gene. Clipping removes 3 bases from V and 6 bases from J, with 4 as the unmatched junction base count. Turning to this clonotype: Its binding antigen is unknown. Base qualities are not provided; no much larger clone lies one nucleotide away.

To synthesize cDNA, template-switch 5'RACE was performed with a primer carrying a 10-nucleotide random unique molecular identifier so that each TCR transcript was tagged. Every sequencing run covered 15-18 subjects and yielded more than 160 million TCR-beta sequences. The RNeasy kit was used to extract total RNA. TCR-beta VDJ regions were amplified with primers for the TCR constant region and the 5'RACE anchor, using the KAPA Real-time Library Amplification kit. Sample indexes and Illumina adaptors were added in a first PCR, after which library yield was increased in a second PCR. The roughly 650 bp TCR product was size-selected on a 2% E-gel SizeSelection system after Ampure bead purification. Before pooling, libraries had their quality checked on a Bioanalyzer, their concentration measured with Qubit, and their quantity determined with the Kapa Library Quantification kit. An Illumina HiSeq 2500 sequenced the libraries paired-end 2 x 150 bp. To increase sequence diversity, about 23-32% phiX was spiked into each library pool. The published analysis was carried out like this. Quality-filtered reads were processed with the UMI-based MiGEC pipeline, which removed over 75% of raw TCR sequences during error correction. VDJ genes were aligned to IMGT germline references, and each clonotype was defined by a unique CDR3 amino acid sequence together with V-J genes. Clonal expansion, Shannon diversity, and CDR3 relatedness (CalcPairwiseDistances, ClusterSamples) were evaluated with VDJtools, and phylogenetic trees were built with CLCbio workbench. Expanded clones were defined as having at least 8 unique UMIs, based on coefficient-of-variation modelling across technical triplicates. TCRdb itself trimmed the public reads at Q25 with fastp, ran MiXCR and retained productive beta chains. Identical CDR3 protein sequences are pooled into one entry, listed with their most common genes and DNA. For this entry, the V and J calls and clone size follow TCRdb and not the study's own pipeline. The sample table lists around 100,000 distinct CDR3 sequences, 10% to 14% of them with a count of one. Around 3.1% of the sample belongs to the ten largest clones.

The sample's time point, from its label and the paper: longitudinal time-point 3. Libraries from unsorted PBMCs were made from 2 million PBMCs kept in RNAlater at -80 degrees C until RNA extraction. Peripheral blood was subjected to Ficoll-Hypaque density gradient centrifugation to isolate PBMCs, which were then cryopreserved in liquid nitrogen. The clonotype was recovered from a female donor with HTLV-1-associated myelopathy (HAM/TSP). The chain couples TRBV28 to TRBJ2-1, and 11 bases in between align with TRBD2. The specimen was PBMCs. The bases read TGTGCCAGCAGTTTTAGCGGGGGGGCGAGCAATGAGCAGTTCTTC. Its coded protein is CASSFSGGASNEQFF.